These 20 T cell receptor beta chains share one sample of origin, sequenced in a study of CD8+ T cells in alopecia areata listed by TCRdb under 2018. Sample time point, as interpreted from the label and publication: baseline before oral tofacitinib. Receptor amplification or capture employed the immunoSEQ multiplex PCR assay. RNA was extracted from all samples and reverse transcribed into cDNA as template for TCR sequencing. Entries here come from immuneACCESS through TCRdb and include only in-frame sequences with V and J called. Some clones fail to appear in such tables; in the studies checked, an unresolved V gene covers under half of the shortfall, and the cause of the remainder is unknown. Present in this sample are 150,000 to 160,000 clones, under 60% of which were seen just once. Clones ranked in the top ten supply less than 20% of the sample. Sequenced here: CD8+ T cells sorted from blood, sampled at week 0. Receptors originate from a human donor with alopecia areata.

The rearrangement links TRBV9 to TRBJ2-3; 9 nucleotides align to TRBD2. Germline-derived CDR1 and CDR2 are SGDLS and YYNGEE. Trimming cost V 3 bases and J 3 bases; bases outside gene matches: 8. CDR3 length equals 16 residues. The CDR3 DNA reads as TGTGCCAGCAGCGCACCTAGCGGGGCTGATACAGATACGCAGTATTTT. It yields the protein CASSAPSGADTDTQYF.

The chain couples TRBV7-9 to TRBJ1-1; the D gene is possibly TRBD1 (6 bases). The CDR3 totals 15 residues. V lost 3 bases and J lost 2, with 13 bases in between. CDR1 is SEHNR, CDR2 FQNEAQ, per germline (reference sequence). Here the CDR3 DNA reads TGTGCCAGCAGCTTTAGTGGCAGGGGCAACACTGAAGCTTTCTTT. This codes for CASSFSGRGNTEAFF.

This clone was seen just once. V and J are TRBV29-1 and TRBJ2-5; TRBD1 or TRBD2 may be the D gene (5 bases each). The germline gives CDR1 SQVTM, CDR2 ANQGSEA. Trimming took 5 bases from V and 1 from J, leaving 20 bases between them. The CDR3 totals 16 residues. This CDR3 is CSVSGTDADLQETQYF. Written as DNA, the CDR3 is TGCAGCGTTTCCGGGACCGATGCTGACCTCCAAGAGACCCAGTACTTC.

This clone was seen a handful of times. The J gene is TRBJ1-1, the V gene TRBV28; TRBD1 matches at 11 bases. The length of the CDR3 is 15 residues. J was trimmed by 7 bases and V by 2 bases; bases with no gene match: 6. Per germline, CDR1 MDHEN and CDR2 SYDVKM. The CDR3 region has the DNA TGTGCCAGCAGTTTACCGGGACAGGGGGAGGATGAAGCTTTCTTT. It specifies CASSLPGQGEDEAFF.

The chain has TRBV5-7 and TRBJ1-1, with no clear D. TRBV5-7 is placed among ORFs of uncertain function. This CDR3 spans 14 amino acids. Trimming took off 2 bases at V and 1 base at J, with 9 bases between the two ends. CDR3 residues: CASSFMGTNTEAFF. The CDR3 DNA follows: TGTGCCAGCAGCTTCATGGGTACGAACACTGAAGCTTTCTTT.

V is TRBV6-5 and J is TRBJ1-1; no reliable D call. The CDR3 extends over 14 amino acids. Trimming cost V 2 bases and J 3 bases, with 10 bases left between them. Germline CDR1 is MNHEY and CDR2 is SVGAGI. CDR3 loop: CASSYVAGYTEAFF. The CDR3 bases are TGTGCCAGCAGTTACGTCGCAGGTTACACTGAAGCTTTCTTT.

The chain recombines TRBV30 with TRBJ2-2, with TRBD1 as a possible D gene (5 bases). Trimming stripped 4 bases from V and 5 bases from J, with 14 bases between. The V gene's germline CDR1 is GTSNPN and CDR2 SVGIG (reference sequence). This CDR3 comprises 14 residues. As DNA, the CDR3 is TGTGCCTGGAAATCAGGGTTAAGGACCGGGGAGCTGTTTTTT. Translation gives CAWKSGLRTGELFF.

The chain recombines TRBV27 with TRBJ2-1; 9 nucleotides agree with TRBD2. J was trimmed by 7 bases and V by 3 bases; bases with no gene match: 7. Germline CDR1 reads MNHEY; CDR2 reads SMNVEV (reference sequence). The CDR3 contains 15 residues. CDR3: CASSFVAGGLNEQFF. The CDR3 DNA follows: TGTGCCAGCAGTTTTGTGGCGGGGGGGCTGAATGAGCAGTTCTTC.

The CDR3 DNA reads TGTGCCAGCAGCATCCGACAGTCCAATCAGCCCCAGCATTTT. Translation gives CASSIRQSNQPQHF. The chain joins TRBV13 to TRBJ1-5; D possibly corresponds to TRBD1 (5 bases). Germline V lookup: CDR1 PRHDT, CDR2 FYEKMQ (reference sequence). Trimming stripped 5 bases from V and 3 bases from J, with 11 bases between. This CDR3 comprises 14 residues.

This clone was picked up a small number of times. This sample includes further DNA sequences coding for the same CDR3. The chain recombines TRBV4-3 with TRBJ1-1, with TRBD1 as a possible D gene (5 bases). The germline V gene has CDR1 LGHNA and CDR2 YSLEER. The CDR3 runs to 13 residues. Trimming pared 0 bases from V and 5 bases from J, leaving 7 bases between. CDR3: CASSQDQGTEAFF. CDR3 nucleotide sequence: TGCGCCAGCAGCCAAGATCAGGGAACTGAAGCTTTCTTT.

This chain links TRBV7-3 with TRBJ1-2; D gene unclear. CDR1 and CDR2 from the germline V gene are SGHTA and FQGTGA. Trimming cost V 3 bases and J 2 bases, with 25 bases left between them. The CDR3 length is 19 residues. CDR3 sequence: CASSFFIWERPRPNYGYTF. DNA of the CDR3: TGTGCCAGCAGCTTTTTTATTTGGGAGAGACCCCGACCCAACTATGGCTACACCTTC.

The CDR3 region is CATGGGRNGYGYTF. The CDR3 nucleotides are TGTGCCACCGGGGGCGGCAGGAACGGCTATGGCTACACCTTC. The chain carries TRBV15 and TRBJ1-2, with a possible D match to TRBD1 (6 bases). This CDR3 has 14 amino acids. CDR1 and CDR2 (germline): LNHNV, YYDKDF (reference sequence). Trimming stripped 8 bases from V and 4 bases from J, with 17 bases between. The whole variable domain, filled in from reference TRBV15 and TRBJ1-2, reads DAMVIQNPRYQVTQFGKPVTLSCSQTLNHNVMYWYQQKSSQAPKLLFHYYDKDFNNEADTPDNFQSRRPNTSFCFLDIRSPGLGDTAMYLCATGGGRNGYGYTFGSGTRLTVV.

The chain combines TRBV7-6 with TRBJ1-5; TRBD1 matches 8 bases. The V gene end was trimmed by 4 bases and the J gene end by 7 bases; junction bases not matched to a gene: 6. This CDR3 contains 14 residues. Germline loops: CDR1 SGHVS, CDR2 FNYEAQ. The CDR3 spells CASSSGTGGQPQHF. CDR3 sequence (DNA): TGTGCCAGCAGCTCCGGGACAGGAGGCCAGCCCCAGCATTTT.

The V and J genes are TRBV7-2 and TRBJ1-1, with D unclear. Germline V gives CDR1 SGHTA, CDR2 FQGNSA. The V end lost 1 base, the J end lost 7 bases, and 10 bases lay between the germline ends. The length of the CDR3 is 13 residues. CDR3 loop: CASSLGVGNEAFF. The CDR3 nucleotides read TGTGCCAGCAGCTTAGGAGTGGGGAATGAAGCTTTCTTT.

This chain links TRBV10-3 with TRBJ2-3; 9 nucleotides align to TRBD2. Germline trimming cut 9 bases from V and 0 bases from J; bases unmatched to any gene: 1. This CDR3 has 13 residues. Germline CDR1 ENHRY, CDR2 SYGVKD. The CDR3 bases are TGTGCCATTCTAGCGGGAAGCACAGATACGCAGTATTTT. It specifies CAILAGSTDTQYF.

V and J are TRBV29-1 and TRBJ1-2, with TRBD1 matching 8 bases. CDR3 size: 11 residues. Trimming took 5 bases from V and 6 from J; bases not matched to a gene: 2. The germline gives CDR1 SQVTM, CDR2 ANQGSEA. The CDR3, as DNA: TGCAGCGTTACAGGGGGTAATGGCTACACCTTC. It specifies CSVTGGNGYTF.

V gene TRBV2 combines with J gene TRBJ2-7, with a possible D match to TRBD1 (5 bases). Germline CDR1 reads SNHLY; CDR2 reads FYNNEI. The CDR3 runs to 8 residues. The ends were cut back, 8 bases at V and 13 bases at J, with 9 bases in the middle. CDR3 DNA: TGTGCCAGCGCAGGGCATTACTTC. As protein: CASAGHYF.

The gene calls are TRBV4-1 and TRBJ2-7; 7 bases line up with TRBD2. V trimming: 0 bases; J trimming: 6 bases; junction bases outside the gene matches: 8. CDR3 size: 15 residues. Per germline, CDR1 MGHRA and CDR2 YSYEKL. CDR3 coding DNA: TGCGCCAGCAGCCAAGAGCCAGCGGGGTATGGCGAGCAGTACTTC. This sequence encodes CASSQEPAGYGEQYF.

This chain links TRBV30 with TRBJ1-1, with D possibly TRBD1 on 5 matching bases. The CDR3 extends over 13 amino acids. From germline, CDR1 is GTSNPN and CDR2 SVGIG (reference sequence). Deletions cut 0 bases from V and 4 bases from J, with 9 bases between. The CDR3 sequence is CAWSVPGATEAFF. CDR3 nucleotide sequence: TGTGCCTGGAGTGTACCTGGGGCCACTGAAGCTTTCTTT.

This chain joins TRBV25-1 and TRBJ1-2, with TRBD1 matching 8 bases. With V trimmed by 6 bases and J by 0 bases, 15 bases remained unmatched. CDR3 size: 18 residues. Germline V gene data show CDR1 as MGHDK and CDR2 as SYGVNS. The CDR3: CASSPPDRAYTANYGYTF. The CDR3 coding sequence is TGTGCCAGCAGCCCCCCGGACAGGGCTTACACAGCTAACTATGGCTACACCTTC.